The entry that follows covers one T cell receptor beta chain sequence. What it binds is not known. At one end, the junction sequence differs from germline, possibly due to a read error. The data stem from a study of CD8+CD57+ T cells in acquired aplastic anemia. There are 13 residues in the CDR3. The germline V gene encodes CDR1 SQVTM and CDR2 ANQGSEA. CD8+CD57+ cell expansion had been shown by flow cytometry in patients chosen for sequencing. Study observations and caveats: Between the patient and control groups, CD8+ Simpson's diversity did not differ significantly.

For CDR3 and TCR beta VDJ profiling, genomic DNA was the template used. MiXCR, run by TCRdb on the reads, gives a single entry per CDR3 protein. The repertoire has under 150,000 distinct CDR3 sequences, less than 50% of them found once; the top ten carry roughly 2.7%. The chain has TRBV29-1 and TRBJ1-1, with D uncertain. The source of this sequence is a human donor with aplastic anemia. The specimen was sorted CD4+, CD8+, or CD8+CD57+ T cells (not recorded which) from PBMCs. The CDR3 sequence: CSTGSHGETEAFF. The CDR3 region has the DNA TGCAGCACTGGCAGCCACGGGGAAACTGAAGCCTTCTTT.